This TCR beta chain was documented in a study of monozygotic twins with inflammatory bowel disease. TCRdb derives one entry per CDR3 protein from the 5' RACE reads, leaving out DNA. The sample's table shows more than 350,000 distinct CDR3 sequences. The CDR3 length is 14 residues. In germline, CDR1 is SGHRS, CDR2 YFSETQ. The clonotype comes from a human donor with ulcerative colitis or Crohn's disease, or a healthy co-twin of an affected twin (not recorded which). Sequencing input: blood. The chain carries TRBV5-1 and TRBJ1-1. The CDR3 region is CASSFHDRNTEAFF.